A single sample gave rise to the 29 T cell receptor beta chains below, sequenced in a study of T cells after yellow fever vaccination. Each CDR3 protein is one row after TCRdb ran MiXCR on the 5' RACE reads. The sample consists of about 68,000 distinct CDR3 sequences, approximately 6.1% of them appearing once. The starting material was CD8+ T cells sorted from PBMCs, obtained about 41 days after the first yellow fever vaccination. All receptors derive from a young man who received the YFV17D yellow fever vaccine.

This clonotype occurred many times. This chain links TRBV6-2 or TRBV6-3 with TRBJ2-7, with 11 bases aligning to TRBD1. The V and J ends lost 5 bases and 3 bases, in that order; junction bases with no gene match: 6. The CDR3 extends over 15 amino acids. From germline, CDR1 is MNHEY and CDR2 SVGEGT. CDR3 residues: CASSPGQGVYYEQYV. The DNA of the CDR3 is TGTGCCAGCAGTCCGGGACAGGGGGTTTACTACGAGCAGTACGTC.

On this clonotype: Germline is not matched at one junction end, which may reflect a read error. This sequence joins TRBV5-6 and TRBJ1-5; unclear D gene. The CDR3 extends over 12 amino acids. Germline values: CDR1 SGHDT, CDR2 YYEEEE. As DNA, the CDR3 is TGTGCCAGCAGCTTTAGCACTCAGCCCCAGCATTTT. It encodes CASSFSTQPQHF.

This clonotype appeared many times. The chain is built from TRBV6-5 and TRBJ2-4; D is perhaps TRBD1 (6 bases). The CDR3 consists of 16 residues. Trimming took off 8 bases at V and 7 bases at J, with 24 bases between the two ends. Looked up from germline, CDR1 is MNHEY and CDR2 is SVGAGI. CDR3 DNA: TGTGCCAGCTCATCGTTACAGGGTTCAGGGTGGAACATTCAGTACTTC. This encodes CASSSLQGSGWNIQYF.

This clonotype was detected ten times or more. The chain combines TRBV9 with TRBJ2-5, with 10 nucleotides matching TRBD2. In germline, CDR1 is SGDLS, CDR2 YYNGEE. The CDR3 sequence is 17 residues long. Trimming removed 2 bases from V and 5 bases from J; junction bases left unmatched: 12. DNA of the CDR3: TGTGCCAGCAGCGTGGGGACTAGCGCTAGGACGGATGAGACCCAGTACTTC. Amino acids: CASSVGTSARTDETQYF.

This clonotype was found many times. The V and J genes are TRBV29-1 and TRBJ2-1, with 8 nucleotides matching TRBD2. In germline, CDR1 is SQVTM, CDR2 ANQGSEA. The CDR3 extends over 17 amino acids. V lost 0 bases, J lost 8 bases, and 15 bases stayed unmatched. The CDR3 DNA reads TGCAGCGTTGAAGAGTCCGGGGGGGCCCCAATCGCGGATGAGCAGTTCTTC. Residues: CSVEESGGAPIADEQFF.

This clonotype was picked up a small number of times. The DNA of the CDR3 is TGTGCCAGCAGTCCCCAGTCCGGGACGAAGAGTGAAAAACTGTTTTTT. Amino acid sequence: CASSPQSGTKSEKLFF. The rearrangement uses TRBV6-1 and TRBJ1-4, with TRBD1 as a possible D gene (5 bases). Germline V gene data show CDR1 as MNHNS and CDR2 as SASEGT. This CDR3 contains 16 residues. V was trimmed by 5 bases and J by 7 bases, leaving 20 bases between them.

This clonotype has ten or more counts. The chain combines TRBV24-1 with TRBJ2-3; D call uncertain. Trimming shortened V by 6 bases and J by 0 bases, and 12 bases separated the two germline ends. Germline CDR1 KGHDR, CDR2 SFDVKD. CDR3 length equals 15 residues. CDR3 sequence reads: CATSTPGSSTDTQYF. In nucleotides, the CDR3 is TGTGCCACCAGTACCCCCGGGTCTAGCACAGATACGCAGTATTTT.

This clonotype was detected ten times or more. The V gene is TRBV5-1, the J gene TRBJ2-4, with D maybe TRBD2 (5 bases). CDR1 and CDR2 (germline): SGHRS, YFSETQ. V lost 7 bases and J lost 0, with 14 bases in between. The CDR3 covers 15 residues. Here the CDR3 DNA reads TGCGCCAGCGCGGAGGCAGTTCTAGCCAAAAACATTCAGTACTTC. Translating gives CASAEAVLAKNIQYF.

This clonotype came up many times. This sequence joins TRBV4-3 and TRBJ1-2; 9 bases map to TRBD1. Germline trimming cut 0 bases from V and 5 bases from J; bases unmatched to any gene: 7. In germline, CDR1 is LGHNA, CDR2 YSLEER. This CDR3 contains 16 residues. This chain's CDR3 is CASSQDRGTGSYGYTF. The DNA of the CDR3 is TGCGCCAGCAGCCAAGATCGCGGGACAGGGTCGTATGGCTACACCTTC.

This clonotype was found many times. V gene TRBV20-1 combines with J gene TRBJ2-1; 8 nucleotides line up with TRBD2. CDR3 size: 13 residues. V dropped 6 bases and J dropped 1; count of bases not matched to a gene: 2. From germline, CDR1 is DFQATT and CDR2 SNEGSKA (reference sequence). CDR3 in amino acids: CSAVAGSYNEQFF. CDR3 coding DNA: TGCAGTGCGGTAGCGGGGTCCTACAATGAGCAGTTCTTC.

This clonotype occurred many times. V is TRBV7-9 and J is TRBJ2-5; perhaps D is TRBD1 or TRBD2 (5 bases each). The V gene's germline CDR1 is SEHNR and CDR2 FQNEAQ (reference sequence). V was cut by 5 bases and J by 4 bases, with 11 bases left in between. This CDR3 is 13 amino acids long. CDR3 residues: CASSGGRPETQYF. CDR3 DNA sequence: TGTGCCAGCAGCGGGGGACGTCCAGAGACCCAGTACTTC.

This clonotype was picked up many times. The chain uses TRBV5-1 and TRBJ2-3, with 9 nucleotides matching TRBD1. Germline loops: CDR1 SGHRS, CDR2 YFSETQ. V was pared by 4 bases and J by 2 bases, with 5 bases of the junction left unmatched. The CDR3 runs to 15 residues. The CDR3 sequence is CASSPGQGNTDTQYF. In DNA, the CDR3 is TGCGCCAGCAGCCCTGGACAGGGGAACACAGATACGCAGTATTTT.

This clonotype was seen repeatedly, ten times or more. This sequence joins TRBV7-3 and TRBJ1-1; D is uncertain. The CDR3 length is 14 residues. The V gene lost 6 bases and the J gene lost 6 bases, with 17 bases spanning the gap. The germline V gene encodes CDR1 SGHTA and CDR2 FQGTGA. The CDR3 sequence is CASSSSPTRSEAFF. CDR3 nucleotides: TGTGCCAGCAGTTCGTCCCCCACACGGTCTGAAGCTTTCTTT.

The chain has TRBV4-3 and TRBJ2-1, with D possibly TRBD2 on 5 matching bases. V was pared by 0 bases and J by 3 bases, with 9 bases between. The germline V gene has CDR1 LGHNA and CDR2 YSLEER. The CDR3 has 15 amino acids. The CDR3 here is CASSQETGYYNEQFF. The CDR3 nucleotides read TGCGCCAGCAGCCAAGAGACGGGATACTACAATGAGCAGTTCTTC.

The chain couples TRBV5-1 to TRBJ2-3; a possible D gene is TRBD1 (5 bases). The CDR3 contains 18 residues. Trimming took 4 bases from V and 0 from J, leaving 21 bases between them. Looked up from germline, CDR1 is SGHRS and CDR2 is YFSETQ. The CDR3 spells CASSPRQGITASTDTQYF. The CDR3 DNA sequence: TGCGCCAGCAGCCCTCGGCAGGGCATAACCGCTAGCACAGATACGCAGTATTTT.

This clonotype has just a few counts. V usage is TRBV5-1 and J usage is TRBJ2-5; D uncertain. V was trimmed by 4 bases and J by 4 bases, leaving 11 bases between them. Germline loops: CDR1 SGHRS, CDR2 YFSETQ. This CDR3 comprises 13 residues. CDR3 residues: CASSRDRRETQYF. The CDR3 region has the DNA TGCGCCAGCAGCCGCGATCGGAGAGAGACCCAGTACTTC.

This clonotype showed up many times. CDR3 loop: CASSLTTGYNEQFF. The CDR3 bases are TGCGCCAGCAGCTTGACGACAGGATACAATGAGCAGTTCTTC. The chain joins TRBV5-1 to TRBJ2-1; D possibly corresponds to TRBD1 (6 bases). This CDR3 comprises 14 residues. Per germline, CDR1 SGHRS and CDR2 YFSETQ. The V gene lost 1 base and the J gene lost 4 bases, with 9 bases spanning the gap.

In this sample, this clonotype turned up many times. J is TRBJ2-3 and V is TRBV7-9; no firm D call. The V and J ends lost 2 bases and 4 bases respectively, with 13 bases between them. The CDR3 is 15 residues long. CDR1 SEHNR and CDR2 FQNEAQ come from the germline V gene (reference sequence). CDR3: CASSLLGKVSDTQYF. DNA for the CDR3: TGTGCCAGCAGCTTACTAGGGAAGGTCTCAGATACGCAGTATTTT.

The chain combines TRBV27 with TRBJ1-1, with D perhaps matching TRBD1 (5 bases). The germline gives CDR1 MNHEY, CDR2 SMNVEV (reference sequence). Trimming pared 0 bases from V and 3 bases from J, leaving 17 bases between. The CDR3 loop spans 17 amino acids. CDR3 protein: CASSLSGPGGWDTEAFF. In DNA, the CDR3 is TGTGCCAGCAGTTTATCGGGACCCGGGGGGTGGGACACTGAAGCTTTCTTT.

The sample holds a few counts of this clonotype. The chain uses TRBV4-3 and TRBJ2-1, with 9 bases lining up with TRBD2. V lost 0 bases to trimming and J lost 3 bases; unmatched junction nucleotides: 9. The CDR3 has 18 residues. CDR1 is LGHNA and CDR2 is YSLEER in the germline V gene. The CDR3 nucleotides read TGCGCCAGCAGCCAAGAGTCTCTGAGCGGGGGGTACTACAATGAGCAGTTCTTC. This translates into CASSQESLSGGYYNEQFF.

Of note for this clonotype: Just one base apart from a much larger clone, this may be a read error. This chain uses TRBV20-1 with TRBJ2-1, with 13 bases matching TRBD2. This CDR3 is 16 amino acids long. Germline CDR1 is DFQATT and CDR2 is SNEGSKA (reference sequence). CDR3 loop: CNASYSGTSGMNEQFF. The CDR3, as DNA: TGCAATGCTAGCTACTCCGGGACTAGCGGGATGAATGAGCAGTTCTTC.

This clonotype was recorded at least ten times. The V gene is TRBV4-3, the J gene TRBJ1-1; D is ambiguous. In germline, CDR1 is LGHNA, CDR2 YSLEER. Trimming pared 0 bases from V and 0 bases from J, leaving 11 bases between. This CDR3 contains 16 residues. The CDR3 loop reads CASSQDSAAMNTEAFF. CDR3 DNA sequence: TGCGCCAGCAGCCAAGATTCGGCCGCAATGAACACTGAAGCTTTCTTT.

This CDR3 is CASSLTVSSGNTIYF. The CDR3 DNA is TGTGCCAGCAGTTTGACAGTTTCCTCTGGAAACACCATATATTTT. The chain joins TRBV12-3 or TRBV12-4 to TRBJ1-3, with D perhaps matching TRBD1 (5 bases). V was cut by 3 bases and J by 0 bases, with 9 bases left in between. This CDR3 region has 15 residues.

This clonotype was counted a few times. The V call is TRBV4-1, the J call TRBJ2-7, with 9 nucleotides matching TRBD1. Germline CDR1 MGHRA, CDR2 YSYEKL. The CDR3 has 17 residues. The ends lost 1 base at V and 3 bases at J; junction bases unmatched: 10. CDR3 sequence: CASSQGIGTGNSYEQYF. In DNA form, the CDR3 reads TGCGCCAGCAGCCAAGGTATCGGGACAGGGAATAGCTACGAGCAGTACTTC.

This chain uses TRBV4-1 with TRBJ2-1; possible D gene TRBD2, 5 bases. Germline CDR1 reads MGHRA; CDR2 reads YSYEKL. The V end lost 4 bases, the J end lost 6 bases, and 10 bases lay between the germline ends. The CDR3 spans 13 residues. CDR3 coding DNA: TGCGCCAGCAGCCCTCGGGAAGGCAATGAGCAGTTCTTC. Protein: CASSPREGNEQFF.

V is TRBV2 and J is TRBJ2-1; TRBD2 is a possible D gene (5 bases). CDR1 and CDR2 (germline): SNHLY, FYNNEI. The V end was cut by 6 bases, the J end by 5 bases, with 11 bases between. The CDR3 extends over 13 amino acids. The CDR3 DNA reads TGTGCCAGCAGCGAGGGCAGAAACAATGAGCAGTTCTTC. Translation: CASSEGRNNEQFF.

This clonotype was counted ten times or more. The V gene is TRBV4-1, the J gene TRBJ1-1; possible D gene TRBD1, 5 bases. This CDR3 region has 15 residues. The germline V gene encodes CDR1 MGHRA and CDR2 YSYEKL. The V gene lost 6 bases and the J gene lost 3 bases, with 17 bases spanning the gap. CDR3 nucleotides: TGCGCCAGCAGACTAACTGGGACCATGGACACTGAAGCTTTCTTT. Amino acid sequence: CASRLTGTMDTEAFF.

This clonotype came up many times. The CDR3, as DNA: TGTGCCAGCAGTTACTCGGAACGACAGGGGCCCGGGGAGCTGTTTTTT. The encoded protein is CASSYSERQGPGELFF. The chain joins TRBV6-5 to TRBJ2-2; 8 bases match TRBD1. Germline V gives CDR1 MNHEY, CDR2 SVGAGI. CDR3 length: 16 amino acids. J gave up 6 bases and V 0 bases, and 6 bases lay outside the gene matches.

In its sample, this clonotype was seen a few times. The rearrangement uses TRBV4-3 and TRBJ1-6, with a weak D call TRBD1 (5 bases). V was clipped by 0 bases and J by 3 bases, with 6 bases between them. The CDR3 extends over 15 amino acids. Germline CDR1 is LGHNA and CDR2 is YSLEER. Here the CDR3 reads CASSQDRGYNSPLHF. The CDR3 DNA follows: TGCGCCAGCAGCCAAGATAGGGGCTATAATTCACCCCTCCACTTT.